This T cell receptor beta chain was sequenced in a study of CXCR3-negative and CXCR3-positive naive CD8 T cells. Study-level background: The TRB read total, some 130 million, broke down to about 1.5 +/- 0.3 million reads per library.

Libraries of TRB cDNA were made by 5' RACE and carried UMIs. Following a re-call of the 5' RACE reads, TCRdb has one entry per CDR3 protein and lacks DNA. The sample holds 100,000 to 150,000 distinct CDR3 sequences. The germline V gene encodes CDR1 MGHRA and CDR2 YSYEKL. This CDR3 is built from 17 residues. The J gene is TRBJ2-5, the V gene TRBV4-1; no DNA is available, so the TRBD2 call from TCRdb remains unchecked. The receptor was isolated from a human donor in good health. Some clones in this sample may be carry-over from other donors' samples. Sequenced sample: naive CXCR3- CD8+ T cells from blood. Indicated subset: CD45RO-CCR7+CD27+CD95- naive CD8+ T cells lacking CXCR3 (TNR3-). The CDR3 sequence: CASSPLAGSTRWETQYF.